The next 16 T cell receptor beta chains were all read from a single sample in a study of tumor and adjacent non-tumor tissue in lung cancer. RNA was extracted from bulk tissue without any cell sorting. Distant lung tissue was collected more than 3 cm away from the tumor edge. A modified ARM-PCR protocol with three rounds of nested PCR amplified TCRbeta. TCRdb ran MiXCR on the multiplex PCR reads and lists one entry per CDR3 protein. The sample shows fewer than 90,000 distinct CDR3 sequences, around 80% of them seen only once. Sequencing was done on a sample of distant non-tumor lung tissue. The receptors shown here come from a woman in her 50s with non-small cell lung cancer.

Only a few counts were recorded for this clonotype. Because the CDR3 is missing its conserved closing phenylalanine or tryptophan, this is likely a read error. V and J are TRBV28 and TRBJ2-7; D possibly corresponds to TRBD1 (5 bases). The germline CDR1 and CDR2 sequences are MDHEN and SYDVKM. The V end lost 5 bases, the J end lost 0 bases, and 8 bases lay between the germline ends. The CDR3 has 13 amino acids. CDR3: CASSPGSSYEQYS. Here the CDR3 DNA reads TGTGCCAGCAGTCCAGGGTCCTCCTACGAGCAGTACTCC.

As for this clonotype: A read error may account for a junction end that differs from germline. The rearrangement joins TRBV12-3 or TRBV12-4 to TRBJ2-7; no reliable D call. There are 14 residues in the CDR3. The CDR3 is CVSSSPNFVYEQYF. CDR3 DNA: TGTGTCAGCAGTTCCCCTAATTTTGTCTACGAGCAGTACTTC.

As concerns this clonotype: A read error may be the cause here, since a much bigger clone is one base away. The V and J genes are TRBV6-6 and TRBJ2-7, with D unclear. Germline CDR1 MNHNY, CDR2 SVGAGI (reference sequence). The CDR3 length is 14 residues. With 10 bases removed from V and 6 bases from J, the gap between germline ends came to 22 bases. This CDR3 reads CANNFRLRYFEQYF. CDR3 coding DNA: TGTGCCAACAATTTTAGGTTGCGGTACTTCGAGCAGTACTTC.

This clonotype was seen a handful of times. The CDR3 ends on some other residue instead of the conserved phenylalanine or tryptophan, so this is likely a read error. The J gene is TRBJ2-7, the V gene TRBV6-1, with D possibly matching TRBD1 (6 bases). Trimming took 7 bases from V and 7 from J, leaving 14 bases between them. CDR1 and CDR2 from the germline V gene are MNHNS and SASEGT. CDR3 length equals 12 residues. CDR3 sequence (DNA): TGTGCCAGCACTGGGGGCTACTATGAGCAGTACCTC. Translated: CASTGGYYEQYL.

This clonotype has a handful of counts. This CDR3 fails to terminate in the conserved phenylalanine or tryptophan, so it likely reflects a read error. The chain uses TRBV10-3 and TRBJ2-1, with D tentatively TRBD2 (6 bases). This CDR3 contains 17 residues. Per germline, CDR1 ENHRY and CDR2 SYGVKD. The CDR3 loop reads CAISERFSGGPYDEQFL. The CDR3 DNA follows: TGTGCCATCAGTGAAAGATTCTCCGGGGGACCCTACGATGAGCAGTTCTTA.

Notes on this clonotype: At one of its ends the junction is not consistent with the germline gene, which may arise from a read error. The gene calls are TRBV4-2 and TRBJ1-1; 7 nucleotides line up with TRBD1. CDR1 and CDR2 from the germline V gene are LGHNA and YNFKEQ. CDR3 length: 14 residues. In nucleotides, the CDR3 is TGTGCCAACAGCCAGCAGGGGGGCAACACTGACGCTTTCTTT. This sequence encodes CANSQQGGNTDAFF.

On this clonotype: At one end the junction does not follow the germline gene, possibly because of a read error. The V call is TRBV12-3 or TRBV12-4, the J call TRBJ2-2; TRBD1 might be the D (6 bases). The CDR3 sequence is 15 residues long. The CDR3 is CARSLTGSDTGELFF. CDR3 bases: TGTGCCAGAAGTTTGACAGGCTCGGACACCGGGGAGCTGTTTTTT.

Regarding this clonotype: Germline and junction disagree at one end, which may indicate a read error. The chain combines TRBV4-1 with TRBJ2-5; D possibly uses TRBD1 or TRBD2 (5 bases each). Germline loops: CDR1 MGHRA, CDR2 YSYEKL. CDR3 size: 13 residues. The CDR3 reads CASSPGTQETLYF. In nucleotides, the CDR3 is TGCGCTAGCAGCCCGGGGACCCAAGAGACCCTGTACTTC.

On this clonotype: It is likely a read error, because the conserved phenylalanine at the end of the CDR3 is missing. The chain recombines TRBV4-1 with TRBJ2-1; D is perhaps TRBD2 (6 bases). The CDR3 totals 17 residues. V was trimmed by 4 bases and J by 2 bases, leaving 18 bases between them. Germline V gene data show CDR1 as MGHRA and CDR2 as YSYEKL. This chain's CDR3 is CASSRTPVGGTYNEQFL. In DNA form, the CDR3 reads TGCGCCAGCAGCCGTACCCCAGTGGGAGGTACCTACAATGAGCAGTTCTTA.

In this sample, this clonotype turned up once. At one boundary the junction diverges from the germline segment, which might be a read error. CDR3 in amino acids: CVSSWTATNEKLFF. Here the CDR3 DNA reads TGTGTCAGCAGTTGGACAGCAACTAATGAAAAACTGTTTTTT. The genes are TRBV6-2 or TRBV6-3 and TRBJ1-4, with D perhaps TRBD1 (6 bases). Germline V CDR1 and CDR2: MNHEY, SVGEGT. The CDR3 covers 14 residues.

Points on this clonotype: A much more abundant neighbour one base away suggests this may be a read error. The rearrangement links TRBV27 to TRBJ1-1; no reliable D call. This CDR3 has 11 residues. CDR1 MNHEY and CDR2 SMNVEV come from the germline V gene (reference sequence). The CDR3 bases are TGTGCCAGCAGTTTCGTCGGGGTTGCTATCTTT. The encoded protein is CASSFVGVAIF.

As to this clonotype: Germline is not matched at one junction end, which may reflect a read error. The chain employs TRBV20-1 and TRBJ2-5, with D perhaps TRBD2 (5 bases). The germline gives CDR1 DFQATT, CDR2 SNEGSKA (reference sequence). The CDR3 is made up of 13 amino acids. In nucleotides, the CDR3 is TGCAGTGCTGTATCGGGGTTACAAGAGACCCACTACTTC. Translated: CSAVSGLQETHYF.

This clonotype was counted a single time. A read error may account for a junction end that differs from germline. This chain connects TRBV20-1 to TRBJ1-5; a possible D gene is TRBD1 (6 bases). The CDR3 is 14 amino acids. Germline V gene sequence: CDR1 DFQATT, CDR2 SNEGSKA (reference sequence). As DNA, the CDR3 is TGCATTGCTAGAGATGGCCAGGGGACCAAGCCCCAGCATTTT. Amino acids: CIARDGQGTKPQHF.

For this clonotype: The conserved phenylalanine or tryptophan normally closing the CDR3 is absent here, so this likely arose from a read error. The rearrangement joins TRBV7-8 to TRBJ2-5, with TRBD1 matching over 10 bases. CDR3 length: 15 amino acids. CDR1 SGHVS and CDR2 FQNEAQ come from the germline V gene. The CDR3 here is CVSSPTGGIGETQYL. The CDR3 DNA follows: TGTGTCAGCAGCCCGACAGGGGGCATTGGGGAGACCCAGTACTTA.

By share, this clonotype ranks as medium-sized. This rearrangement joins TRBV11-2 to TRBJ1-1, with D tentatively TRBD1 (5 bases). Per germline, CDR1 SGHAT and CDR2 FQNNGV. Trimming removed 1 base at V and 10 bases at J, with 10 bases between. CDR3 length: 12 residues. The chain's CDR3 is CASSLVGAVAFF. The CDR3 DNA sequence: TGTGCCAGCAGCTTAGTAGGGGCGGTAGCTTTCTTT.

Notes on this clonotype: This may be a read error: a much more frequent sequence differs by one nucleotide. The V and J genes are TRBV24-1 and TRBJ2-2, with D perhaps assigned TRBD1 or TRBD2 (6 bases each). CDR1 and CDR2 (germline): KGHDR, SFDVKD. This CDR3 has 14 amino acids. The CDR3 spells CATSDRGLNGEPFF. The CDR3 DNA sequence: TGTGCCACCAGTGACCGGGGGCTCAACGGGGAGCCGTTTTTT.